A single count supports the clone carrying this TCR beta chain. This may come from a read error, since a much larger clone is one base off. The data were taken from a study of molecular identifiers for immune sequencing clone quantification. Germline loops: CDR1 SGHRS, CDR2 YFSETQ. The length of the CDR3 is 11 residues. TCRdb called the PCR reads again in MiXCR, with one record for every CDR3 protein. The table has about 640,000 distinct CDR3 sequences, 15% to 20% seen once. This sequence joins TRBV5-1 and TRBJ2-7; D may be TRBD1 (6 bases). The TCR sequence derives from a human donor in good health. Some libraries in this study had Jurkat cell RNA spiked in. Sequences were obtained from naive CD8+ T cells from blood, with Jurkat cell RNA spiked in. Documented subset: FACS-sorted CD8+CD4-CCR7+CD45RA+ naive T cells. CDR3 coding DNA: TGCGCCAGCAGATACAGGGACGAGCGGTACTTC. This sequence encodes CASRYRDERYF. The whole variable domain, remainder taken from reference TRBV5-1 and TRBJ2-7, is KAGVTQTPRYLIKTRGQQVTLSCSPISGHRSVSWYQQTPGQGLQFLFEYFSETQRNKGNFPGRFSGRQFSNSRSEMNVSTLELGDSALYLCASRYRDERYFGPGTRLTVT.